These T cell receptor beta chains were read from a single sample in a study of cytomegalovirus exposure and HLA in healthy donors. TCRdb's table, derived via immunoSEQ multiplex PCR, lists solely in-frame clones and lacks some. The repertoire holds fewer than 400,000 clones, approximately 91% seen once, with around 0.96% in the top ten. Sequenced: PBMCs. All receptors come from a man in his thirties or forties in good health and CMV-seronegative. Both conserved end residues are part of each CDR3. D genes are given only for firm matches.

v_gene: TRBV27
d_gene: TRBD1
CDR3aa: CASSPKTGHPYGYTF

v_gene: TRBV28
d_gene: TRBD1
CDR3aa: CASREWGQGRETQYF

v_gene: TRBV19
d_gene: .
CDR3aa: CASRRASAGSYEQYF

v_gene: TRBV6-4
d_gene: TRBD1
CDR3aa: CASSTGGDGFGYTF

v_gene: TRBV10-3
d_gene: .
CDR3aa: CAISDLYEQYF

v_gene: TRBV25-1
d_gene: TRBD1
CDR3aa: CASSAVVGGGGAEAFF

v_gene: TRBV10-3
d_gene: TRBD2
CDR3aa: CAISAASGGASETQYF

v_gene: TRBV7-8
d_gene: .
CDR3aa: CASSPMLGSGLGSVELFF

v_gene: TRBV7-2
d_gene: TRBD1
CDR3aa: CASSPQGTVNTGELFF

v_gene: TRBV2
d_gene: .
CDR3aa: CASSAGTQTGELFF

v_gene: TRBV5-1
d_gene: .
CDR3aa: CASSLYGEGYTF

v_gene: TRBV29-1
d_gene: TRBD1
CDR3aa: CSVARTGGINEKLFF

v_gene: TRBV11-2
d_gene: .
CDR3aa: CASSRTALRSTEAFF

v_gene: TRBV5-1
d_gene: .
CDR3aa: CASSLSSPIIHEQYF

v_gene: TRBV9
d_gene: .
CDR3aa: CASSEGVSPLHF

v_gene: TRBV6-1
d_gene: TRBD2
CDR3aa: CASTQGGVFKETQYF

v_gene: TRBV4-2
d_gene: .
CDR3aa: CASSQVGARGWGGYTF

v_gene: TRBV7-9
d_gene: .
CDR3aa: CASSSPGSNTEAFF

v_gene: TRBV7-8
d_gene: .
CDR3aa: CASSRGWNQPQHF

v_gene: TRBV2
d_gene: TRBD1
CDR3aa: CASTGGDYGYTF

v_gene: TRBV4-2
d_gene: TRBD1
CDR3aa: CASSQVGTGGNYEQYF

v_gene: TRBV2
d_gene: .
CDR3aa: CASSENFGGSPQHF

v_gene: TRBV7-2
d_gene: TRBD2
CDR3aa: CASSPKRGGSYNEQFF

v_gene: TRBV6-5
d_gene: TRBD1
CDR3aa: CASRGQGADGYTF

v_gene: TRBV7-2
d_gene: TRBD2
CDR3aa: CASSLVAGGHYEQYF

v_gene: TRBV30
d_gene: .
CDR3aa: CAWSPRDTQYF

v_gene: TRBV9
d_gene: TRBD2
CDR3aa: CASSVGLAGGREQYF

v_gene: TRBV5-1
d_gene: TRBD1
CDR3aa: CASSERQGHLYEQYF

v_gene: TRBV15
d_gene: .
CDR3aa: CATSRDSGTATDTQYF

v_gene: TRBV7-2
d_gene: TRBD1
CDR3aa: CASSHAPTGDNEKLFF

v_gene: TRBV2
d_gene: .
CDR3aa: CASSEVFLYEAFF

v_gene: TRBV6-5
d_gene: TRBD1
CDR3aa: CASSSGTGDTEAFF

v_gene: TRBV7-7
d_gene: TRBD1
CDR3aa: CASSFEAVRGSHNSPLHF

v_gene: TRBV7-2
d_gene: .
CDR3aa: CASSLTAGAHAPSYEQYF

v_gene: TRBV10-1
d_gene: .
CDR3aa: CASSHNPAGNTIYF

v_gene: TRBV15
d_gene: .
CDR3aa: CATSRDPTGQETQYF

v_gene: TRBV5-6
d_gene: TRBD1
CDR3aa: CASSLGTGNSPLHF

v_gene: TRBV6-1
d_gene: TRBD2
CDR3aa: CATERGAGGPGELFF

v_gene: TRBV10-2
d_gene: .
CDR3aa: CASSGQTTNNEQFF

v_gene: TRBV7-9
d_gene: TRBD1
CDR3aa: CASSLAGTGKETQYF